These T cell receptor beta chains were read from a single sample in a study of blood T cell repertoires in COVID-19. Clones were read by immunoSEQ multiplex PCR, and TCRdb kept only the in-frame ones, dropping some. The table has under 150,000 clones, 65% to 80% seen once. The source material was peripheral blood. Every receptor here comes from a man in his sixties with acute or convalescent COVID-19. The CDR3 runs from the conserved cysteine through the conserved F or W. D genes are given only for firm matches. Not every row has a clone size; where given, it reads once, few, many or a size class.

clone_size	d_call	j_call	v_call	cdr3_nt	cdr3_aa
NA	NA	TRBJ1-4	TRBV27	TGTGCCAGCAGTTTACTTCGGGGTGAAAAACTGTTTTTT	CASSLLRGEKLFF
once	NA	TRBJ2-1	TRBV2	TGTGCCAGCAGTAACCAAGCGAACAATGAGCAGTTCTTC	CASSNQANNEQFF
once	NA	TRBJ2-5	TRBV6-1	TGTGCCAGCAGTGTGGTCAGGACACGCAGTACAGAAGGAACCCAGTACTTC	CASSVVRTRSTEGTQYF
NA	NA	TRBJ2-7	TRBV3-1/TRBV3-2	TGTGCCAGCAGCCAAGATAAGAGGTTACACTACGAGCAGTACTTC	CASSQDKRLHYEQYF
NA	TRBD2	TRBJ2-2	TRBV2	TGTGCCAGCAGCGGACTAGCGCGCGGGGAGCTGTTTTTT	CASSGLARGELFF
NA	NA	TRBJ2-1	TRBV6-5	TGTGCCAGCAGCTCCGGCGGGCCTACTAATGAGCAGTTCTTC	CASSSGGPTNEQFF
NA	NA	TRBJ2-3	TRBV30	TGTGCCTGGAGTGTACTGCTAGACACAGATACGCAGTATTTT	CAWSVLLDTDTQYF
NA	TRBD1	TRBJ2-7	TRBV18	TGTGCCAGCTCACCACCCCGGACAGGGGGATACGAGCAGTACTTC	CASSPPRTGGYEQYF
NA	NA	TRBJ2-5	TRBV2	TGTGCCACCAAGAGGTCCCAGTTAGTGACCCAGTACTTC	CATKRSQLVTQYF
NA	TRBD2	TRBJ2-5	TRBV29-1	TGCAGCGTTGTGATTAGCGGGAGAGAGACCCAGTACTTC	CSVVISGRETQYF
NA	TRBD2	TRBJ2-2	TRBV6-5	TGTGCCAGCAGTTACCTCGGACTAGCGGGAGCCGGGGAGCTGTTTTTT	CASSYLGLAGAGELFF